The 11 T cell receptor beta chains presented below share a single source sample, sequenced in a study of T cells in localized non-small cell lung cancer. Data came from immunoSEQ multiplex PCR; TCRdb stores just in-frame clones and leaves some out. Among about 19,000 clones listed, over 75% were seen once. Sequenced material: peripheral blood, taken before any cancer treatment. The receptors were gathered from a female donor older than 55 with stage I lung adenocarcinoma.

This rearrangement joins TRBV2 to TRBJ1-5; the D gene is possibly TRBD1 (6 bases). The CDR3 consists of 15 residues. Germline CDR1 is SNHLY and CDR2 is FYNNEI. Trimming removed 7 bases at V and 3 bases at J, with 16 bases between. In DNA, the CDR3 is TGTGCCAGCAACCCGGGGGGGGGCCCCAATCAGCCCCAGCATTTT. This gives the protein CASNPGGGPNQPQHF.

V is TRBV2 and J is TRBJ2-2; possible D gene TRBD2, 6 bases. Germline V gives CDR1 SNHLY, CDR2 FYNNEI. CDR3 length: 14 amino acids. Trimming cost V 0 bases and J 8 bases, with 10 bases left between them. CDR3 nucleotide sequence: TGTGCCAGCAGTGAAGCGGAGGGGTGGGGGGAGCTGTTTTTT. Amino acids: CASSEAEGWGELFF.

This clone was observed a few times. The chain is built from TRBV7-2 and TRBJ2-3; D might be TRBD1 (5 bases). Germline V CDR1 and CDR2: SGHTA, FQGNSA. The CDR3 spans 15 residues. The V and J ends lost 6 bases and 3 bases respectively, with 16 bases between them. The CDR3 is CASSPRRGITDTQYF. The CDR3 DNA reads as TGTGCCAGCAGTCCTCGAAGGGGCATAACAGATACGCAGTATTTT.

The chain is built from TRBV25-1 and TRBJ2-7, with D perhaps matching TRBD2 (6 bases). Germline V gives CDR1 MGHDK, CDR2 SYGVNS. Trimming removed 3 bases at V and 0 bases at J, with 15 bases between. There are 16 residues in the CDR3. This chain's CDR3 is CASSDVIRDSSYEQYF. In DNA form, the CDR3 reads TGTGCCAGCAGTGACGTTATCCGGGACTCCTCCTACGAGCAGTACTTC.

The V call is TRBV6-5, the J call TRBJ2-1; possible D gene TRBD2, 6 bases. Trimming stripped 7 bases from V and 4 bases from J, with 17 bases between. This CDR3 has 15 amino acids. Germline V CDR1 and CDR2: MNHEY, SVGAGI. CDR3 loop: CASNTARDFYNEQFF. CDR3 nucleotides: TGTGCCAGCAACACCGCCCGGGACTTTTACAATGAGCAGTTCTTC.

V is TRBV5-4 and J is TRBJ1-4, with unresolved D. The V gene's germline CDR1 is SGHNT and CDR2 YYREEE (reference sequence). V lost 4 bases and J 7 bases, leaving 14 bases between the germline ends. This CDR3 is built from 14 residues. Here the CDR3 DNA reads TGTGCCAGCAGCCCTAGACCCCCGAGTGAAAAACTGTTTTTT. Translating it yields CASSPRPPSEKLFF. Using reference TRBV5-4 and TRBJ1-4 for the parts outside the CDR3, the full variable domain is ETGVTQSPTHLIKTRGQQVTLRCSSQSGHNTVSWYQQALGQGPQFIFQYYREEENGRGNFPPRFSGLQFPNYSSELNVNALELDDSALYLCASSPRPPSEKLFFGSGTQLSVL.

The genes are TRBV25-1 and TRBJ1-2; D may be TRBD1 (6 bases). Deletions cut 4 bases from V and 4 bases from J, with 13 bases between. The length of the CDR3 is 14 residues. Germline CDR1 is MGHDK and CDR2 is SYGVNS. The CDR3 loop reads CASSGIDRLYGYTF. The CDR3 nucleotides read TGTGCCAGCAGTGGGATTGACAGGCTCTATGGCTACACCTTC.

J is TRBJ1-1 and V is TRBV6-5, with TRBD1 as a possible D gene (6 bases). Germline lookup yields CDR1 MNHEY and CDR2 SVGAGI. This CDR3 is 15 amino acids long. V was clipped by 2 bases and J by 1 base, with 11 bases between them. CDR3 residues: CASSYRGFTNTEAFF. In DNA, the CDR3 is TGTGCCAGCAGTTACAGGGGGTTTACGAACACTGAAGCTTTCTTT.

The rearrangement links TRBV18 to TRBJ2-2; no clear D gene. The CDR3 loop spans 14 amino acids. Germline lookup yields CDR1 KGHSH and CDR2 LQKENI. V was shortened by 2 bases and J by 6 bases, with 10 bases between the two germline ends. CDR3 sequence (DNA): TGTGCCAGCTCACCAAGGCAGGCGGCCGGGGAGCTGTTTTTT. This encodes CASSPRQAAGELFF.

The chain joins TRBV6-5 to TRBJ2-7; D is perhaps TRBD1 (6 bases). The CDR3 contains 14 residues. The germline CDR1 and CDR2 sequences are MNHEY and SVGAGI. With 4 bases removed from V and 1 base from J, the gap between germline ends came to 11 bases. CDR3 sequence (DNA): TGTGCCAGCAGTTCATCAACAGGGTCCTACGAGCAGTACTTC. It encodes CASSSSTGSYEQYF.

This chain uses TRBV11-1 with TRBJ1-5; unclear D gene. The CDR3 spans 13 residues. Germline-derived CDR1 and CDR2 are SGHAT and FQDESV (reference sequence). V shed 1 base and J shed 7 bases, with 8 bases lying between them. CDR3 loop: CASSLDITQPQHF. The CDR3, as DNA: TGTGCCAGCAGCTTAGACATTACCCAGCCCCAGCATTTT.